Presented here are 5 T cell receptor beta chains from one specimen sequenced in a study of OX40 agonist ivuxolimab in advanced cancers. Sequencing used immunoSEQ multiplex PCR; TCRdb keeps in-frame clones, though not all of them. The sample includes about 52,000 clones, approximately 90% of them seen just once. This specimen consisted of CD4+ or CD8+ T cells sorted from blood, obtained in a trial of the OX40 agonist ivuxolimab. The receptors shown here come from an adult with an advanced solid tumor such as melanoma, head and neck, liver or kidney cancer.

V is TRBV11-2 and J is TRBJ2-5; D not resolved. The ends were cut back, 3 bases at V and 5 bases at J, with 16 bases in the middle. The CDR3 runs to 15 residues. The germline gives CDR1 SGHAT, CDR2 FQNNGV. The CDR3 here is CASSLSQAETETQYF. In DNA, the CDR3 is TGTGCCAGCAGCTTGAGTCAGGCGGAGACGGAGACCCAGTACTTC.

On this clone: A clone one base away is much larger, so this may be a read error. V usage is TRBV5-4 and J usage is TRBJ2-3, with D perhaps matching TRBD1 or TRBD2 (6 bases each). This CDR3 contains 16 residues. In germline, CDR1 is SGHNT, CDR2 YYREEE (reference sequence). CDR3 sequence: CASSFGTGDITDTRYF. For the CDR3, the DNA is TGTGCCAGCAGCTTTGGGACGGGGGACATCACAGATACGCGGTATTTT.

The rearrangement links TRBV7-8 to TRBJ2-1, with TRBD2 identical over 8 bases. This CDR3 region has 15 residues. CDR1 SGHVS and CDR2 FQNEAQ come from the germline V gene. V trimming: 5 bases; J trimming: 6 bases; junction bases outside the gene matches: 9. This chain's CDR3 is CASSPGAGAGNEQFF. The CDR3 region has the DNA TGTGCCAGCAGCCCGGGAGCGGGGGCCGGCAATGAGCAGTTCTTC.

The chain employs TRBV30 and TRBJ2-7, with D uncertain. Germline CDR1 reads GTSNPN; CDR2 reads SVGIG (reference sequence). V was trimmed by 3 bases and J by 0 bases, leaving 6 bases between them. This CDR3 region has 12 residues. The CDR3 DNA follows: TGTGCCTGGAGCCCTCCCTCCTACGAGCAGTACTTC. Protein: CAWSPPSYEQYF.

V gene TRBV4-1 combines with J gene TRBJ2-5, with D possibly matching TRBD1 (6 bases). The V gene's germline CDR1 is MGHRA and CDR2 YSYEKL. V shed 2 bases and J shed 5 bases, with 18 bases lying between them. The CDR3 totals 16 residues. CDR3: CASSQSIDRLRETQYF. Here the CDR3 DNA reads TGCGCCAGCAGCCAATCTATCGACAGGCTCAGGGAGACCCAGTACTTC.